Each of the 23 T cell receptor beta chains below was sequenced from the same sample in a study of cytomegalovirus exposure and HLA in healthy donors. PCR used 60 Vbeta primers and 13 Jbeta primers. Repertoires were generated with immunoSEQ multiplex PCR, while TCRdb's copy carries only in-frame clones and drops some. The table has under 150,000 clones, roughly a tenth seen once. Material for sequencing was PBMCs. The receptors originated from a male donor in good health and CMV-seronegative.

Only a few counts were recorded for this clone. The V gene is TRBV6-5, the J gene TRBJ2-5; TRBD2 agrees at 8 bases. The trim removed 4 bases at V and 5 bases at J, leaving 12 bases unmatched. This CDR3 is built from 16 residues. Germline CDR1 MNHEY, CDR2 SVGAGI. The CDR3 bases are TGTGCCAGCAGTTCTCCCGCAGCGGGAGTAAGCGAGACCCAGTACTTC. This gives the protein CASSSPAAGVSETQYF.

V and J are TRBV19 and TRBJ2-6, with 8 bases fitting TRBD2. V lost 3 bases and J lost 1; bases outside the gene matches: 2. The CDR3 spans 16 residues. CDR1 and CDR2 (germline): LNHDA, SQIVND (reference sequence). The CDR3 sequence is CASSIIAGSGANVLTF. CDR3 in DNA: TGTGCCAGTAGTATCATAGCGGGGTCTGGGGCCAACGTCCTGACTTTC.

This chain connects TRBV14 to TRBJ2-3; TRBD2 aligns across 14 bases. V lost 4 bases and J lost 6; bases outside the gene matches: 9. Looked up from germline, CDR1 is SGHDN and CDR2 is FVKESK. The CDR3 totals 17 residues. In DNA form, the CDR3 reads TGTGCCAGCAGCCCGAGACTAGCGGGGGGGCGAGGCGATACGCAGTATTTT. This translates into CASSPRLAGGRGDTQYF.

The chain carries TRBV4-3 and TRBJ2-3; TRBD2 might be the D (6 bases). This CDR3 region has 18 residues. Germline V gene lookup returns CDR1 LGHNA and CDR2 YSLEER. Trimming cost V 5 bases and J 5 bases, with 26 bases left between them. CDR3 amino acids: CASSVAVASGLLRDTQYF. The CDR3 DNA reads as TGCGCCAGCAGCGTAGCGGTGGCCTCGGGCCTTTTGAGAGATACGCAGTATTTT.

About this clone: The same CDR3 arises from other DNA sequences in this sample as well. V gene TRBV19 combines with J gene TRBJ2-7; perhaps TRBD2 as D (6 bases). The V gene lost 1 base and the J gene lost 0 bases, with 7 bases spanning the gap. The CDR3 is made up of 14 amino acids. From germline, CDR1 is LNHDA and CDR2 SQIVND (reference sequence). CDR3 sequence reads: CASSIAGSSYEQYF. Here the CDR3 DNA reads TGTGCCAGTAGTATAGCCGGGAGCTCCTACGAGCAGTACTTC. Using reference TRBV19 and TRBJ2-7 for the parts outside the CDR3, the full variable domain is DGGITQSPKYLFRKEGQNVTLSCEQNLNHDAMYWYRQDPGQGLRLIYYSQIVNDFQKGDIAEGYSVSREKKESFPLTVTSAQKNPTAFYLCASSIAGSSYEQYFGPGTRLTVT.

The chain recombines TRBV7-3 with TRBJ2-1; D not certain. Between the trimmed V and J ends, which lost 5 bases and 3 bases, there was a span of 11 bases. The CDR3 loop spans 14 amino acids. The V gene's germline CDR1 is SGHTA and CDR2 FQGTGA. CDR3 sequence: CASSLGRNYNEQFF. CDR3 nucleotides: TGTGCCAGCAGCCTGGGCCGCAACTACAATGAGCAGTTCTTC.

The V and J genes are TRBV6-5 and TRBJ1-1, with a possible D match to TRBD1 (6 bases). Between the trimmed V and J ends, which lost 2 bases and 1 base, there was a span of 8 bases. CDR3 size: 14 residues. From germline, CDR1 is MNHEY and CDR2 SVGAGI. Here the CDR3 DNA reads TGTGCCAGCAGTTACGCAGGGGCGAACACTGAAGCTTTCTTT. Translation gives CASSYAGANTEAFF.

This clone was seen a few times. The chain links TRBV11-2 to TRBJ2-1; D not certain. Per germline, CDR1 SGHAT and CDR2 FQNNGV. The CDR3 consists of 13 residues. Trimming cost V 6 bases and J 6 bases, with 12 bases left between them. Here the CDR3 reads CASRSHLANEQFF. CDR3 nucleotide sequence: TGTGCCAGCAGATCCCATTTGGCCAATGAGCAGTTCTTC.

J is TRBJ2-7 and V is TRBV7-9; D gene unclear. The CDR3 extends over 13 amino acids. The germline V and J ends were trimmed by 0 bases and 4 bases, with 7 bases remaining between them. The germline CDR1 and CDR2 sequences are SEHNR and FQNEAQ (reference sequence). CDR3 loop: CASSLALGYEQYF. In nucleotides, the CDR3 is TGTGCCAGCAGCTTAGCGCTAGGTTACGAGCAGTACTTC.

CDR3 protein: CASILEAEAFF. The CDR3 nucleotides are TGTGCCAGCATCTTAGAGGCTGAAGCTTTCTTT. The chain links TRBV6-6 to TRBJ1-1; no reliable D call. CDR1 is MNHNY, CDR2 SVGAGI, per germline (reference sequence). Trimming left V 7 bases short and J 6 bases short, with 9 bases between. The CDR3 length is 11 residues.

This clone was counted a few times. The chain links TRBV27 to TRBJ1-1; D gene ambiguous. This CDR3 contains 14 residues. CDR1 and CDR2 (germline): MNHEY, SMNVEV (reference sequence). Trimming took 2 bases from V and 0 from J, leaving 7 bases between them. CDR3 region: CASSLRELNTEAFF. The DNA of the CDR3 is TGTGCCAGCAGTTTAAGGGAGTTGAACACTGAAGCTTTCTTT.

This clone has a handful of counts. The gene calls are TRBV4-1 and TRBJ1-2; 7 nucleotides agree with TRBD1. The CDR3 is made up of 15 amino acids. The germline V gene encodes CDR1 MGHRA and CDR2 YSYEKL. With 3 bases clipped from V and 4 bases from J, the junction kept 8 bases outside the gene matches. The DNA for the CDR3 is TGCGCCAGCAGCCAGTACGGACAGGACCGCTATGGCTACACCTTC. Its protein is CASSQYGQDRYGYTF.

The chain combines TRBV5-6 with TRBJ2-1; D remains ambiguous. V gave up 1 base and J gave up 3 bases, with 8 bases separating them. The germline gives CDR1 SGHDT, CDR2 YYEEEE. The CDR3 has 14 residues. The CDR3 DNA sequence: TGTGCCAGCAGCTTGTCTCAGTACTACAATGAGCAGTTCTTC. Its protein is CASSLSQYYNEQFF.

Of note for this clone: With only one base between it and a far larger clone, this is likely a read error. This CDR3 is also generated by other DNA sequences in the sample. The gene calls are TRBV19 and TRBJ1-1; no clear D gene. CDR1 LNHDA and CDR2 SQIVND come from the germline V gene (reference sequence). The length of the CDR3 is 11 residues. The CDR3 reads CASSPGVEAFF. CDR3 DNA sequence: TGTGCCAGTAGTCCCGGGGTTGAAGCTTTCTTC.

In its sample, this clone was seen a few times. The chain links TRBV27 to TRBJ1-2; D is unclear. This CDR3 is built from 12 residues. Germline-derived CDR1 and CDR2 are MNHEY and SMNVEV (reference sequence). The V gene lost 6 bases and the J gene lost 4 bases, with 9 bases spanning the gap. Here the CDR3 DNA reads TGTGCCAGCAGCGAAGGCGGCTATGGCTACACCTTC. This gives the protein CASSEGGYGYTF.

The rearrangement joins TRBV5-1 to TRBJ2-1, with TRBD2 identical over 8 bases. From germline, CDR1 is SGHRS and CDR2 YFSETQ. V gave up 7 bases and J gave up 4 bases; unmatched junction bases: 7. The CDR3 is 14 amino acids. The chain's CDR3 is CASGRRGGYNEQFF. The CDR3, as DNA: TGCGCCAGCGGTCGCCGGGGGGGTTACAATGAGCAGTTCTTC.

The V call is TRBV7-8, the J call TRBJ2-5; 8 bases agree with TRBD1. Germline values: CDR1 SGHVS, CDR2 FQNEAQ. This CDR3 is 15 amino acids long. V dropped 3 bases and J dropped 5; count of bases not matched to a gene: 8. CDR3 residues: CASSLTGVLGETQYF. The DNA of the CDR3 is TGTGCCAGCAGCTTGACAGGGGTACTAGGGGAGACCCAGTACTTC.

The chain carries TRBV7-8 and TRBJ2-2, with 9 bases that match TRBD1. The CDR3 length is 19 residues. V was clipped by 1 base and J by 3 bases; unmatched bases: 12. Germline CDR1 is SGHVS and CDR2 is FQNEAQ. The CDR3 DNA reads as TGTGCCAGCAGCTTAGATGTCGAAGGGACAGGGCAGGACACCGGGGAGCTGTTTTTT. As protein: CASSLDVEGTGQDTGELFF.

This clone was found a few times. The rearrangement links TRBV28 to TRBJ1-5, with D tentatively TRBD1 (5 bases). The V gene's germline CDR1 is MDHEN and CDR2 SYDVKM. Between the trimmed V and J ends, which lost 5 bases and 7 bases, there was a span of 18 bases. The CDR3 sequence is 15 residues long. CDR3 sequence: CASSAFGGSGQPQHF. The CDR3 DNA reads TGTGCCAGCAGTGCCTTCGGGGGAAGTGGGCAGCCCCAGCATTTT.

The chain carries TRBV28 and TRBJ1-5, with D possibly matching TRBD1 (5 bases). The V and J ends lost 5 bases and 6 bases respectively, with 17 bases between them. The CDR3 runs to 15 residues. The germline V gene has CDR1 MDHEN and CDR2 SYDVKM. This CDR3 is CASSTPRGEGQPQHF. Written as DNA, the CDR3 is TGTGCCAGCAGTACCCCCCGGGGGGAGGGTCAGCCCCAGCATTTT.

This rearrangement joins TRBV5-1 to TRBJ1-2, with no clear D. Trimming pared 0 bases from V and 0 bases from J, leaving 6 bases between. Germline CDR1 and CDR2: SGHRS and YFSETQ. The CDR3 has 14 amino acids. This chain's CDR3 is CASSLESPNYGYTF. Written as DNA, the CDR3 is TGCGCCAGCAGCTTGGAGAGCCCTAACTATGGCTACACCTTC. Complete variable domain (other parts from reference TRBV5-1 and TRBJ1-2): KAGVTQTPRYLIKTRGQQVTLSCSPISGHRSVSWYQQTPGQGLQFLFEYFSETQRNKGNFPGRFSGRQFSNSRSEMNVSTLELGDSALYLCASSLESPNYGYTFGSGTRLTVV.

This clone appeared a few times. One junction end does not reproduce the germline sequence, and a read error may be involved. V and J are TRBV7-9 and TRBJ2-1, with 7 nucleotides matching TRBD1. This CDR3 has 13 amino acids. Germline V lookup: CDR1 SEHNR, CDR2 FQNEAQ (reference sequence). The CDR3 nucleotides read TGTGCCTGCAGAGGGGGCCCCCACAATGAGCAGTTCTTC. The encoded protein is CACRGGPHNEQFF.

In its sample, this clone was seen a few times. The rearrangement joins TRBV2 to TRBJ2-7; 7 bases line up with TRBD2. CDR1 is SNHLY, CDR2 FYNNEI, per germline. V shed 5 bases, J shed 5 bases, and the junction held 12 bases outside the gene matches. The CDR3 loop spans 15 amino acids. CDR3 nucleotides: TGTGCCAGCAGTACTCAAGTGGGAGGGCAAGACGAGCAGTACTTC. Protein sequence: CASSTQVGGQDEQYF.